The next 18 T cell receptor beta chains were all read from a single sample in a study of blood T cells in healthy people across ages. The use of a sample-barcoded 5' primer and a J-beta primer mix characterized a second PCR of roughly 6 to 12 cycles. MiXCR, applied by TCRdb to the 5' RACE reads, yields one record per CDR3 protein. The sample comprises around 2 million distinct CDR3 sequences, 39% of which are singletons, and approximately 22% rests with the top ten. The sequenced sample was blood. The receptor set was obtained from a human donor in good health.

Only a few counts were recorded for this clonotype. V is TRBV7-2 and J is TRBJ2-5, with 7 bases lining up with TRBD2. The DNA end is a closer match to TRBJ2-7, so the J assignment may be wrong. Germline loops: CDR1 SGHTA, CDR2 FQGNSA. The CDR3 runs 13 residues. The chain's CDR3 is CASSLRLAREQYF. The CDR3 DNA reads as TGTGCCAGCAGCTTACGACTAGCCCGCGAGCAGTACTTC.

V gene TRBV9 combines with J gene TRBJ1-1; 9 bases are a match to TRBD1. CDR3 length equals 16 residues. V lost 2 bases, J lost 2 bases, and 7 bases stayed unmatched. CDR1 is SGDLS, CDR2 YYNGEE, per germline. This chain's CDR3 is CASSVGTGSYNTEAFF. The CDR3 bases are TGTGCCAGCAGCGTCGGGACAGGGAGCTACAACACTGAAGCTTTCTTT.

The chain is built from TRBV20-1 and TRBJ2-4; a weak D match, TRBD1 (6 bases). The J call may not be correct, given that the DNA end is closer to TRBJ2-7. The CDR3 is made up of 11 amino acids. Germline V CDR1 and CDR2: DFQATT, SNEGSKA (reference sequence). CDR3 coding DNA: TGCAGTGCTAGAACAGGGTTCGAGCAGTACTTC. It translates to CSARTGFEQYF.

The chain carries TRBV6-1 and TRBJ2-3; a weak D match, TRBD2 (6 bases). This CDR3 spans 17 amino acids. V was pared by 9 bases and J by 5 bases, with 27 bases between. The V gene's germline CDR1 is MNHNS and CDR2 SASEGT. The CDR3 spells CASTWRGGRVRGDTQYF. The CDR3 DNA reads as TGTGCCAGTACCTGGCGGGGTGGACGAGTTAGGGGAGATACGCAGTATTTT.

CDR3 sequence: CASSLGRDRGNQPQHF. The CDR3 DNA reads TGTGCCAGCAGTTTAGGCCGGGACAGGGGAAATCAGCCCCAGCATTTT. The chain carries TRBV12-3 or TRBV12-4 and TRBJ1-5; 10 nucleotides line up with TRBD1. The CDR3 spans 16 residues. V was clipped by 1 base and J by 4 bases; unmatched bases: 4.

The chain links TRBV5-5 to TRBJ2-3; perhaps TRBD2 as D (7 bases). Trimming removed 0 bases at V and 7 bases at J, with 21 bases between. Per the germline V gene, CDR1 is SGHKS and CDR2 is YYEKEE (reference sequence). The CDR3 is 17 amino acids. The CDR3 here is CASSLEGAGTGGYTQYF. The CDR3 bases are TGTGCCAGCAGCTTGGAGGGTGCAGGTACGGGGGGCTATACGCAGTATTTT.

V gene TRBV4-3 combines with J gene TRBJ2-1, with D perhaps matching TRBD2 (5 bases). CDR1 LGHNA and CDR2 YSLEER come from the germline V gene. The length of the CDR3 is 17 residues. Trimming shortened V by 0 bases and J by 2 bases, and 14 bases separated the two germline ends. CDR3 sequence: CASSQDDGIYAYNEQFF. CDR3 bases: TGCGCCAGCAGCCAAGATGACGGGATATATGCCTACAATGAGCAGTTCTTC.

This clonotype was counted many times. The chain combines TRBV29-1 with TRBJ2-1, with D uncertain. CDR1 and CDR2 from the germline V gene are SQVTM and ANQGSEA. The CDR3 has 13 amino acids. The V end was cut by 4 bases, the J end by 10 bases, with 17 bases between. The CDR3 nucleotides read TGCAGCGTTGCGGTCCCCCTGGAGAGAGAGCAGTTCTTC. Translation: CSVAVPLEREQFF.

The chain uses TRBV7-2 and TRBJ2-3, with D maybe TRBD2 (6 bases). Germline V gene data show CDR1 as SGHTA and CDR2 as FQGNSA. V was trimmed by 5 bases and J by 4 bases, leaving 13 bases between them. The CDR3 is 14 amino acids. The CDR3 protein is CASSRDFGADTQYF. DNA of the CDR3: TGTGCCAGCAGCCGGGACTTCGGGGCAGATACGCAGTATTTT.

The genes are TRBV28 and TRBJ1-6; 7 bases map to TRBD1. Germline V gene sequence: CDR1 MDHEN, CDR2 SYDVKM. The CDR3 runs 18 residues. The V gene end was trimmed by 3 bases and the J gene end by 7 bases; junction bases not matched to a gene: 15. This CDR3 is CASSFFGTEKSSNSPLHF. For the CDR3, the DNA is TGTGCCAGCAGTTTTTTCGGGACAGAAAAAAGTTCCAATTCACCCCTCCACTTT.

The CDR3 reads CASSFSVYPDNEQFF. The CDR3 coding sequence is TGTGCCAGCAGTTTTTCGGTCTACCCCGACAATGAGCAGTTCTTC. This chain joins TRBV2 and TRBJ2-1; D gene uncertain. V was clipped by 5 bases and J by 5 bases, with 16 bases between them. The CDR3 is made up of 15 amino acids. Germline V gives CDR1 SNHLY, CDR2 FYNNEI.

This chain connects TRBV5-1 to TRBJ2-5; maybe TRBD1 (6 bases). The length of the CDR3 is 15 residues. V was trimmed by 2 bases and J by 2 bases, leaving 13 bases between them. Germline V gene sequence: CDR1 SGHRS, CDR2 YFSETQ. The CDR3 loop is CASSFPGTWQETQYF. CDR3 nucleotide sequence: TGCGCCAGCAGCTTCCCGGGGACATGGCAAGAGACCCAGTACTTC.

CDR3 in amino acids: CASSHVEDEQFF. The CDR3 DNA sequence: TGTGCCAGCAGCCATGTAGAGGACGAGCAGTTCTTC. V and J are TRBV4-2 and TRBJ2-1; D is uncertain. The CDR3 extends over 12 amino acids. Per the germline V gene, CDR1 is LGHNA and CDR2 is YNFKEQ. V lost 3 bases and J lost 10, with 10 bases in between.

This clonotype was seen a handful of times. The chain has TRBV7-2 and TRBJ1-2, with D possibly being TRBD1 (6 bases). There are 14 residues in the CDR3. The germline gives CDR1 SGHTA, CDR2 FQGNSA. Trimming removed 5 bases at V and 7 bases at J, with 17 bases between. The CDR3 DNA follows: TGTGCCAGCAGCCCGGGGTTGGAGGGGGGTGGCTACACCTTC. It specifies CASSPGLEGGGYTF.

The chain has TRBV20-1 and TRBJ1-1; D perhaps matches TRBD1 (6 bases). Germline V gives CDR1 DFQATT, CDR2 SNEGSKA (reference sequence). This CDR3 has 14 amino acids. V was clipped by 5 bases and J by 2 bases, with 15 bases between them. The CDR3 reads CSASRGGPNTEAFF. In nucleotides, the CDR3 is TGCAGTGCTTCACGGGGGGGCCCCAACACTGAAGCTTTCTTT.

This clonotype showed up just a few times. A much larger clone is a single base away; this may be a read error. The rearrangement uses TRBV20-1 and TRBJ2-1; D is unclear. V lost 3 bases, J lost 3 bases, and 6 bases lay in between. The germline CDR1 and CDR2 sequences are DFQATT and SNEGSKA (reference sequence). The length of the CDR3 is 12 residues. DNA of the CDR3: TGCAGTGCTAGGCGATTCTACAATGAGCAGTTCTTC. Protein product: CSARRFYNEQFF.

The J gene is TRBJ1-5, the V gene TRBV12-3 or TRBV12-4; possible D gene TRBD1, 5 bases. V dropped 2 bases and J dropped 4 bases, with 12 bases sitting between them. The length of the CDR3 is 15 residues. Here the CDR3 reads CASSLITGDNQPQHF. DNA for the CDR3: TGTGCCAGCAGTTTAATAACAGGCGATAATCAGCCCCAGCATTTT.

The V call is TRBV5-5, the J call TRBJ2-2; D not resolved. The CDR3 contains 13 residues. Trimming shortened V by 9 bases and J by 8 bases, and 17 bases separated the two germline ends. Per germline, CDR1 SGHKS and CDR2 YYEKEE (reference sequence). CDR3 in DNA: TGTGCCAACAATCGGAATCGTAGGGGGGAGCTGTTTTTT. Translation: CANNRNRRGELFF.